What follows describes a single T cell receptor beta chain. Its specificity is not known. Then a second PCR, running about 6 to 11 cycles, was carried out with a sample-barcoded 5' primer and a J-beta primer mix. Every cDNA molecule carried a tag from a template-switch adaptor bearing 12 random nucleotides. CDR3-containing paired-end reads numbered at least 2.5 million in each sample. TCRdb used MiXCR to reprocess the 5' RACE reads, holding one entry per CDR3 protein. The table lists 750,000 to 950,000 distinct CDR3 sequences, 53% of them singletons. The sample originates from a study of blood T cells in healthy people across ages. V trimming: 4 bases; J trimming: 4 bases; junction bases outside the gene matches: 1. The CDR3 contains 15 residues. The germline V gene encodes CDR1 SGHNT and CDR2 YYREEE (reference sequence). Study outcomes and limitations: Possibly confounding the expanded clonotype changes was the fact that donor CMV status was unknown.

Drawing of peripheral blood yielded about 10 milliliters from each donor. Sequenced: blood. The TCR comes from a man older than 75 in good health. This sequence joins TRBV5-4 and TRBJ2-3, with TRBD2 matching 15 bases. The CDR3 bases are TGTGCCAGCAGCGGACTAGCGGGAGGGGCAGATACGCAGTATTTT. Amino acids: CASSGLAGGADTQYF.